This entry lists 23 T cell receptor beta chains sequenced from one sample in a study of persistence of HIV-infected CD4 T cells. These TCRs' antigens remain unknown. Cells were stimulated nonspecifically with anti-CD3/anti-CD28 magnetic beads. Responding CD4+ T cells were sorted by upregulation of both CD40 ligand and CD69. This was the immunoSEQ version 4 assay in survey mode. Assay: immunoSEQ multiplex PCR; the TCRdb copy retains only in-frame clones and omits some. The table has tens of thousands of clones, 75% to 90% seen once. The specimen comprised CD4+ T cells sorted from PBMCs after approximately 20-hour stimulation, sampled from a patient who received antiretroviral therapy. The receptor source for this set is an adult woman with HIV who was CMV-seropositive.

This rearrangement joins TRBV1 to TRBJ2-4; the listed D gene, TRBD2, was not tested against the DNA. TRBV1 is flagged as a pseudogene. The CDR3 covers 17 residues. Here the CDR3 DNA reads TGCACCAAGACAGGGAGCGGGGGGACCTTAGCCAAAAACATTCAGTACTTC. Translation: CTKTGSGGTLAKNIQYF.

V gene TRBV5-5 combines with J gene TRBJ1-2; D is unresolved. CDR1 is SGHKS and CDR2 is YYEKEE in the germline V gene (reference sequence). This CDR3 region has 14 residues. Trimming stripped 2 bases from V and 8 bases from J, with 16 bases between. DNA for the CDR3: TGTGCCAGCAGCTTAGATCCGGGAAGAGGGGGCTACACCTTC. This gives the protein CASSLDPGRGGYTF.

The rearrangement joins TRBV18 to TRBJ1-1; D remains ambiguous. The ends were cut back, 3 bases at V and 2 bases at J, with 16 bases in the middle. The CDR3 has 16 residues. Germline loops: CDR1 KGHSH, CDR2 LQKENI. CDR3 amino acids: CASSPELVRINTEAFF. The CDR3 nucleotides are TGTGCCAGCTCACCTGAATTGGTACGGATTAACACTGAAGCTTTCTTT.

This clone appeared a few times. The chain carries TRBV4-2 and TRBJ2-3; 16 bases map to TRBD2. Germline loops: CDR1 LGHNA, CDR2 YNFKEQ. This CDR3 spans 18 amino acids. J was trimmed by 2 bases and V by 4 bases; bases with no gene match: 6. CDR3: CASSLGLAGGQVTDTQYF. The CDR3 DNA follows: TGTGCCAGCAGCCTGGGACTAGCGGGGGGGCAGGTCACAGATACGCAGTATTTT.

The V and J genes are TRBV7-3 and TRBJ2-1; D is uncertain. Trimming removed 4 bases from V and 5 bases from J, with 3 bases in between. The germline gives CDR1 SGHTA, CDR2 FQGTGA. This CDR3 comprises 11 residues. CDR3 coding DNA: TGTGCCAGCAGCTCAAACAATGAGCAGTTCTTC. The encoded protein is CASSSNNEQFF. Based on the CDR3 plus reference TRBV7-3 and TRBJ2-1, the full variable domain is GAGVSQTPSNKVTEKGKYVELRCDPISGHTALYWYRQSLGQGPEFLIYFQGTGAADDSGLPNDRFFAVRPEGSVSTLKIQRTERGDSAVYLCASSSNNEQFFGPGTRLTVL.

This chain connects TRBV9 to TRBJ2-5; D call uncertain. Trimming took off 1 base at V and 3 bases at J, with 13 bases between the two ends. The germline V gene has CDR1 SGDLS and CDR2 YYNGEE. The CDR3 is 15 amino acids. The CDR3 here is CASSVSPALKETQYF. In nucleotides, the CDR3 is TGTGCCAGCAGCGTAAGTCCGGCGCTTAAAGAGACCCAGTACTTC.

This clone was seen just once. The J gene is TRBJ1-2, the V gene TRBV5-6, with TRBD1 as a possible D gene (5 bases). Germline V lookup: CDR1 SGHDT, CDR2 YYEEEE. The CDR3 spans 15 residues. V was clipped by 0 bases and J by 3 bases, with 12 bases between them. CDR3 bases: TGTGCCAGCAGCTTGGTGTGGCAGGGAGACTATGGCTACACCTTC. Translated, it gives CASSLVWQGDYGYTF. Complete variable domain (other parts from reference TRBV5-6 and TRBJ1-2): DAGVTQSPTHLIKTRGQQVTLRCSPKSGHDTVSWYQQALGQGPQFIFQYYEEEERQRGNFPDRFSGHQFPNYSSELNVNALLLGDSALYLCASSLVWQGDYGYTFGSGTRLTVV.

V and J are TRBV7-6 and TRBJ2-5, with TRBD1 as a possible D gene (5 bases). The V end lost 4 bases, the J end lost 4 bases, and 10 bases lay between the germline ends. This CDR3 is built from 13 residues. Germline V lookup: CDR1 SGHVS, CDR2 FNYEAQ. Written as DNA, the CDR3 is TGTGCCAGCAGCTCCCGACAGATAGAGACCCAGTACTTC. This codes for CASSSRQIETQYF.

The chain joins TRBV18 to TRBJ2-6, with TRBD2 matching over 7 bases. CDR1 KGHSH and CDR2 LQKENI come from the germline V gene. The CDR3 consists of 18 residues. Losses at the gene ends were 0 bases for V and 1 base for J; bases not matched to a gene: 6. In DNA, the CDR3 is TGTGCCAGCTCACCACCGTCAGGGAGGGTTTCTGGGGCCAACGTCCTGACTTTC. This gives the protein CASSPPSGRVSGANVLTF.

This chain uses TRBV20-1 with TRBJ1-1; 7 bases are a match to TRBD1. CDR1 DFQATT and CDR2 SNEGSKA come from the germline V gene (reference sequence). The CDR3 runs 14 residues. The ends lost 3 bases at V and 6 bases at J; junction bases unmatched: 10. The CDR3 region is CSASLLTGDSEAFF. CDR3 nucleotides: TGCAGTGCTAGTCTTTTAACAGGGGACTCTGAAGCTTTCTTT.

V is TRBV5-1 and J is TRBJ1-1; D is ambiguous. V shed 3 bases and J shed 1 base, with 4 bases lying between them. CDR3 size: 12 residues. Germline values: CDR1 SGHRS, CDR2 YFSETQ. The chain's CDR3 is CASSSGNTEAFF. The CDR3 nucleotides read TGCGCCAGCAGCTCCGGGAACACTGAAGCTTTCTTT.

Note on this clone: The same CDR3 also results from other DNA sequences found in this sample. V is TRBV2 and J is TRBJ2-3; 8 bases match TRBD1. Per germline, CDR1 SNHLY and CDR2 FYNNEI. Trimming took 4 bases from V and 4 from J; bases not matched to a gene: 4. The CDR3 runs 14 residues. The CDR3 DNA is TGTGCCAGCAGTGGTCAGGGGGCGGCAGATACGCAGTATTTT. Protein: CASSGQGAADTQYF.

As DNA, the CDR3 is TGTGCCAGCAAGGGACCGGGACTTGGAGGCAATGAGCAGTTCTTC. This sequence encodes CASKGPGLGGNEQFF. V usage is TRBV6-5 and J usage is TRBJ2-1; TRBD2 might be the D (6 bases). Between the trimmed V and J ends, which lost 7 bases and 6 bases, there was a span of 19 bases. The CDR3 contains 15 residues. Germline loops: CDR1 MNHEY, CDR2 SVGAGI.

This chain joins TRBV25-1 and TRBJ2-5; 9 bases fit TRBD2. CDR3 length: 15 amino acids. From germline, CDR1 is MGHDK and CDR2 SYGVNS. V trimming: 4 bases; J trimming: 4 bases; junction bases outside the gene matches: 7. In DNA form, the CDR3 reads TGTGCCAGCAGTGTTGCTAGCGGGACGGCAGAGACCCAGTACTTC. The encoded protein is CASSVASGTAETQYF.

CDR3 coding DNA: TGTGCCAGCACAGGAAACGGGGGGGGAGAGACCCAGTACTTC. This sequence encodes CASTGNGGGETQYF. The chain carries TRBV2 and TRBJ2-5; 8 nucleotides align to TRBD2. Trimming removed 7 bases from V and 4 bases from J; junction bases left unmatched: 8. CDR1 and CDR2 (germline): SNHLY, FYNNEI. The CDR3 has 14 residues.

This chain's CDR3 is CASSVKLEREQYF. The DNA for the CDR3 is TGTGCCAGCAGCGTAAAACTAGAACGCGAGCAGTACTTC. The V and J genes are TRBV28 and TRBJ2-7, with a weak D call TRBD2 (5 bases). V was shortened by 6 bases and J by 6 bases, with 15 bases between the two germline ends. The CDR3 covers 13 residues. CDR1 and CDR2 (germline): MDHEN, SYDVKM. Complete variable domain (other parts from reference TRBV28 and TRBJ2-7): DVKVTQSSRYLVKRTGEKVFLECVQDMDHENMFWYRQDPGLGLRLIYFSYDVKMKEKGDIPEGYSVSREKKERFSLILESASTNQTSMYLCASSVKLEREQYFGPGTRLTVT.

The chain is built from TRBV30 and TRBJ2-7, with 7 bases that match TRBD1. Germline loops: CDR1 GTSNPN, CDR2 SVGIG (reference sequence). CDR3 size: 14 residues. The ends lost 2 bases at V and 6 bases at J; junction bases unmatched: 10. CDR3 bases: TGTGCCTGGAGTTTACAGGGGAAGGGCAGCGAGCAGTACTTC. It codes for CAWSLQGKGSEQYF.

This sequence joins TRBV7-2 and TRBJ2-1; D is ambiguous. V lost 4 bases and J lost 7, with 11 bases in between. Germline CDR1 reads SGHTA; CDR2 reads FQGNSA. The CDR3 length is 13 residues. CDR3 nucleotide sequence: TGTGCCAGCAGCTCTCTAGTTTCGAATGAGCAGTTCTTC. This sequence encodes CASSSLVSNEQFF.

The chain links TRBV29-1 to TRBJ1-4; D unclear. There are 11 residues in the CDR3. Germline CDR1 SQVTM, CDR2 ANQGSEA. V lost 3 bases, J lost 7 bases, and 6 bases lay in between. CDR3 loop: CSVDVGEKLFF. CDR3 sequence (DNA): TGCAGCGTTGACGTGGGTGAAAAACTGTTTTTT. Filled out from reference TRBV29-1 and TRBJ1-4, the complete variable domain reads SAVISQKPSRDICQRGTSLTIQCQVDSQVTMMFWYRQQPGQSLTLIATANQGSEATYESGFVIDKFPISRPNLTFSTLTVSNMSPEDSSIYLCSVDVGEKLFFGSGTQLSVL.

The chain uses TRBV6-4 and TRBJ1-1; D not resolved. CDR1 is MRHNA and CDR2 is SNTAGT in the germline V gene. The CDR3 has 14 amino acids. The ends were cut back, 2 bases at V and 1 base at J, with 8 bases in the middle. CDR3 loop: CASSDTSRNTEAFF. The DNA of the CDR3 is TGTGCCAGCAGTGACACTTCCAGGAACACTGAAGCTTTCTTT.

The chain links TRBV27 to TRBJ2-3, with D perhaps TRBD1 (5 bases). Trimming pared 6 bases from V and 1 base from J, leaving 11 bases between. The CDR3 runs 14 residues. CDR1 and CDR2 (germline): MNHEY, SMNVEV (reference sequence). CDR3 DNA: TGTGCCAGCAGACTGATCAGGGGCACAGATACGCAGTATTTT. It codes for CASRLIRGTDTQYF.

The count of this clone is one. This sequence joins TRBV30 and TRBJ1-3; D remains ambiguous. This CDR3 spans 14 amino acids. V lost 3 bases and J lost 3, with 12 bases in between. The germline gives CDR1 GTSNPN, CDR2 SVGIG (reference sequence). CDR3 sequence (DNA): TGTGCCTGGAGCGTGGGAGAGCTTGGAAACACCATATATTTT. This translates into CAWSVGELGNTIYF.

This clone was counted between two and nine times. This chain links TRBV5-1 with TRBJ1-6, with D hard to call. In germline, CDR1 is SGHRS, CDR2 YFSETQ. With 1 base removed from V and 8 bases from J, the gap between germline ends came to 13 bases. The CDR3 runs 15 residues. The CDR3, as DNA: TGCGCCAGCAGCTTGATGTCGTTTCGGGATTCACCCCTCCACTTT. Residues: CASSLMSFRDSPLHF.